This T cell receptor (beta chain) is from a study of blood T cell repertoires in COVID-19. Study details: Samples came from the United States, Italy and Spain, spanning acute and convalescent COVID-19. PBMCs, B-cell-depleted T cells, or T cells were the source of the cDNA or gDNA that made up the material.

Original analysis: Scientists estimated how many nucleated cells there were by amplifying reference gene primers. Data came from immunoSEQ multiplex PCR; TCRdb stores just in-frame clones and leaves some out. V, J and clone size are those of that table, while D and trimming were read from the DNA. The top ten clones hold 1% of a sample with 300,000 or so clones, around 87% of them seen once. The CDR3 is 15 amino acids. In germline, CDR1 is MNHEY, CDR2 SVGAGI. The ends lost 0 bases at V and 4 bases at J; junction bases unmatched: 1. About this clone: Other nucleotide sequences in the sample specify the same CDR3.

The sequence derives from a man over 45 with active or convalescent COVID-19. The chain links TRBV6-5 to TRBJ2-7, with 12 positions matching TRBD1. Source material: peripheral blood. The CDR3 DNA sequence: TGTGCCAGCAGTTACTCGGGACAGGGGGCTTACGAGCAGTACTTC. Residues: CASSYSGQGAYEQYF.